This entry lists 4 T cell receptor beta chains sequenced from one sample in a study of cytotoxic CD8 clonotypes in ibrutinib-treated CLL. Assay used: immunoSEQ multiplex PCR; TCRdb lists only in-frame clones, some missing. The sample yields about 130,000 clones, around 80% seen once. The specimen was PBMCs, collected after 24 months of ibrutinib treatment. All receptors derive from a human donor with chronic lymphocytic leukemia.

This clone was observed a few times. The chain uses TRBV7-2 and TRBJ1-6; D gene uncertain. The ends were cut back, 8 bases at V and 7 bases at J, with 15 bases in the middle. Germline V CDR1 and CDR2: SGHTA, FQGNSA. The CDR3 spans 14 residues. CDR3 DNA: TGTGCCAGCTCCCGTGGGGTGGGAAATTCACCCCTCCACTTT. This encodes CASSRGVGNSPLHF.

This sequence joins TRBV7-9 and TRBJ2-2; 7 nucleotides agree with TRBD2. The CDR3 is made up of 16 amino acids. Germline values: CDR1 SEHNR, CDR2 FQNEAQ (reference sequence). J lost 10 bases, V lost 1 base, and 12 bases had no gene match. CDR3 in amino acids: CASSLVQGGGVEELFF. Written as DNA, the CDR3 is TGTGCCAGCAGCTTAGTCCAGGGCGGGGGTGTGGAGGAGCTGTTTTTT.

This CDR3 reads CASSSYFTDTQYF. The CDR3 nucleotides read TGTGCCAGCAGCTCTTATTTCACAGATACGCAGTATTTT. The chain recombines TRBV5-4 with TRBJ2-3, with D unresolved. Germline V gene lookup returns CDR1 SGHNT and CDR2 YYREEE (reference sequence). V lost 3 bases and J 2 bases, leaving 7 bases between the germline ends. The CDR3 extends over 13 amino acids.

This clone was detected once. The gene calls are TRBV2 and TRBJ2-3; D ambiguous. Between the trimmed V and J ends, which lost 3 bases and 0 bases, there was a span of 13 bases. CDR3 length: 16 residues. Germline V CDR1 and CDR2: SNHLY, FYNNEI. The CDR3 sequence is CASSEWAGTSTDTQYF. CDR3 nucleotide sequence: TGTGCCAGCAGTGAGTGGGCAGGAACTAGCACAGATACGCAGTATTTT.